The next 12 T cell receptor beta chains were all read from a single sample in a study of STAT5B mutations in CD4+ large granular lymphocyte leukemia (dated by TCRdb to between 2021 and 2023). Library prep was done by the immunoSEQ multiplex PCR assay. As stored in TCRdb, this immuneACCESS dataset retains in-frame rearrangements with V and J assigned. A fraction of the clones does not appear; measured against another copy, unresolved V genes explain less than half of the discrepancy, and the remainder lacks a known reason. The sample contains about 48,000 clones, roughly 70% of them found a single time. The ten most abundant clones make up more than 1.5% of the sample. The sample comprised CD4+ T cells from blood buffy coats. The receptors were sampled from a human donor in good health.

The genes are TRBV6-6 and TRBJ2-3; weak D call: TRBD1 (5 bases). The CDR3 has 14 amino acids. Trimming stripped 6 bases from V and 6 bases from J, with 16 bases between. Germline values: CDR1 MNHNY, CDR2 SVGAGI (reference sequence). CDR3 loop: CASSMDPRADTQYF. CDR3 coding DNA: TGTGCCAGCAGCATGGACCCCAGGGCTGATACGCAGTATTTT.

The chain carries TRBV30 and TRBJ2-3; D is uncertain. This CDR3 has 13 amino acids. The V gene's germline CDR1 is GTSNPN and CDR2 SVGIG (reference sequence). Trimming shortened V by 2 bases and J by 5 bases, and 11 bases separated the two germline ends. This CDR3 is CAWSPPNGDTQYF. CDR3 DNA sequence: TGTGCCTGGAGTCCCCCCAACGGAGATACGCAGTATTTT.

The rearrangement links TRBV6-6 to TRBJ2-5; TRBD2 aligns across 8 bases. The CDR3 is made up of 14 amino acids. Germline-derived CDR1 and CDR2 are MNHNY and SVGAGI (reference sequence). V was pared by 5 bases and J by 4 bases, with 6 bases of the junction left unmatched. The CDR3 is CASSPGTRAETQYF. For the CDR3, the DNA is TGTGCCAGCAGTCCCGGGACTAGGGCAGAGACCCAGTACTTC.

This rearrangement joins TRBV5-1 to TRBJ2-5; 11 bases line up with TRBD2. The CDR3 consists of 14 residues. Germline values: CDR1 SGHRS, CDR2 YFSETQ. Trimming at V came to 5 bases and at J to 4 bases, leaving 4 bases not matched to a gene. In nucleotides, the CDR3 is TGCGCCAGCAGGGCGGGGACTAGCGGAGAGACCCAGTACTTC. Protein: CASRAGTSGETQYF.

The chain combines TRBV7-9 with TRBJ2-3; D could derive from TRBD1 or TRBD2 (5 bases each). This CDR3 is 15 amino acids long. V was shortened by 6 bases and J by 0 bases, with 13 bases between the two germline ends. Germline V CDR1 and CDR2: SEHNR, FQNEAQ (reference sequence). DNA for the CDR3: TGTGCCAGCAGTGCTCAGGGAGAGAGCACAGATACGCAGTATTTT. Encoded protein: CASSAQGESTDTQYF.

V gene TRBV7-8 combines with J gene TRBJ2-1, with TRBD2 as a possible D gene (6 bases). This CDR3 has 17 amino acids. Germline V gene data show CDR1 as SGHVS and CDR2 as FQNEAQ. Trimming pared 4 bases from V and 3 bases from J, leaving 19 bases between. The CDR3 loop reads CASSSPRRAMLYNEQFF. In nucleotides, the CDR3 is TGTGCCAGCAGCTCCCCCCGGAGGGCAATGCTCTACAATGAGCAGTTCTTC.

Only one count was recorded for this clone. The chain uses TRBV19 and TRBJ2-5; the match to TRBD2 covers 9 bases. The germline V gene encodes CDR1 LNHDA and CDR2 SQIVND (reference sequence). V was pared by 3 bases and J by 5 bases, with 7 bases of the junction left unmatched. The CDR3 is 15 residues long. This chain's CDR3 is CASSINSGGLETQYF. DNA for the CDR3: TGTGCCAGTAGTATTAATAGCGGGGGCTTGGAGACCCAGTACTTC. The variable domain in full, with the rest retrieved from reference TRBV19 and TRBJ2-5, is DGGITQSPKYLFRKEGQNVTLSCEQNLNHDAMYWYRQDPGQGLRLIYYSQIVNDFQKGDIAEGYSVSREKKESFPLTVTSAQKNPTAFYLCASSINSGGLETQYFGPGTRLLVL.

Only a few counts were recorded for this clone. CDR3 bases: TGCAGCGTTGGAATGGGACAGCATAGCAATCAGCCCCAGCATTTT. Protein product: CSVGMGQHSNQPQHF. This sequence joins TRBV29-1 and TRBJ1-5; 7 bases fit TRBD1. Germline V CDR1 and CDR2: SQVTM, ANQGSEA. This CDR3 has 15 amino acids. Trimming cost V 4 bases and J 0 bases; bases outside gene matches: 6.

The rearrangement joins TRBV5-1 to TRBJ1-4; 10 bases align to TRBD1. The CDR3 contains 16 residues. The junction had 9 bases not matched to a gene; V was cut back by 0 bases and J by 10 bases. CDR1 is SGHRS and CDR2 is YFSETQ in the germline V gene. CDR3 in amino acids: CASSLDLLTGGGKLFF. In nucleotides, the CDR3 is TGCGCCAGCAGCTTGGATCTGTTGACAGGGGGCGGAAAACTGTTTTTT.

V usage is TRBV15 and J usage is TRBJ1-5; 11 bases map to TRBD1. The germline CDR1 and CDR2 sequences are LNHNV and YYDKDF (reference sequence). The CDR3 is 14 amino acids. The trim removed 8 bases at V and 4 bases at J, leaving 4 bases unmatched. CDR3: CATDGTGGNQPQHF. In DNA form, the CDR3 reads TGTGCCACCGACGGGACAGGGGGAAATCAGCCCCAGCATTTT.

The chain links TRBV2 to TRBJ1-6, with 11 bases fitting TRBD1. The V segment lost 5 bases and the J segment 7 bases; nucleotides outside the gene matches: 4. The CDR3 is made up of 15 amino acids. Germline V gene data show CDR1 as SNHLY and CDR2 as FYNNEI. CDR3 region: CASSPGTGGNSPLHF. CDR3 DNA: TGTGCCAGCAGTCCCGGGACAGGGGGGAATTCACCCCTCCACTTT.

The genes are TRBV5-1 and TRBJ2-1, with D possibly being TRBD1 (6 bases). Germline V gene data show CDR1 as SGHRS and CDR2 as YFSETQ. Trimming shortened V by 4 bases and J by 7 bases, and 18 bases separated the two germline ends. The CDR3 runs to 15 residues. CDR3 sequence: CASSPPVVGANEQFF. The CDR3 region has the DNA TGCGCCAGCAGCCCTCCAGTTGTGGGGGCAAATGAGCAGTTCTTC. Looking up the rest from reference TRBV5-1 and TRBJ2-1 gives the full variable domain: KAGVTQTPRYLIKTRGQQVTLSCSPISGHRSVSWYQQTPGQGLQFLFEYFSETQRNKGNFPGRFSGRQFSNSRSEMNVSTLELGDSALYLCASSPPVVGANEQFFGPGTRLTVL.